Each of the 11 T cell receptor beta chains below was sequenced from the same sample in a study of blood T cell repertoires in COVID-19 (TCRdb year 2020). Preparation of the library involved the immunoSEQ multiplex PCR assay. TCRdb provides this immuneACCESS table in a form limited to in-frame rearrangements. Some clones are lacking; in checked studies, under half of them reflect an unresolved V gene, and why the rest are absent is not known. In all, the sample holds 150,000 to 200,000 clones, and 87% of those were seen once. The ten most abundant clones make up roughly 1.2% of the sample. The specimen sequenced was PBMCs or T cells enriched from blood (not recorded which). The origin of the receptors is a human donor with acute COVID-19. The donor label of this sample is uncertain.

The chain has TRBV9 and TRBJ2-1, with unresolved D. This CDR3 comprises 17 residues. Trimming left V 3 bases short and J 0 bases short, with 16 bases between. The germline gives CDR1 SGDLS, CDR2 YYNGEE. The CDR3 DNA sequence: TGTGCCAGCAGCGCAGCCCCGACTGCTAGCTCCTACAATGAGCAGTTCTTC. Its translation is CASSAAPTASSYNEQFF.

V gene TRBV9 combines with J gene TRBJ2-1; 13 nucleotides agree with TRBD2. The CDR3 contains 15 residues. Trimming removed 4 bases from V and 7 bases from J; junction bases left unmatched: 5. Germline V gene lookup returns CDR1 SGDLS and CDR2 YYNGEE. CDR3 nucleotide sequence: TGTGCCAGCAGCTCGGGACTAGCGGGGTTAAATGAGCAGTTCTTC. Protein: CASSSGLAGLNEQFF.

The chain uses TRBV5-6 and TRBJ2-6; D is unclear. Between the trimmed V and J ends, which lost 10 bases and 0 bases, there was a span of 11 bases. The germline gives CDR1 SGHDT, CDR2 YYEEEE. There are 14 residues in the CDR3. DNA for the CDR3: TGTGCCGGATTCGAGGCCTCTGGGGCCAACGTCCTGACTTTC. Its translation: CAGFEASGANVLTF.

This chain uses TRBV25-1 with TRBJ2-5; TRBD2 aligns across 9 bases. This CDR3 spans 15 amino acids. The germline gives CDR1 MGHDK, CDR2 SYGVNS. The ends lost 5 bases at V and 7 bases at J; junction bases unmatched: 11. CDR3 DNA sequence: TGTGCCAGCAGTCGTGTTAGCGGGGGTAGCGTGACCCAGTACTTC. It translates to CASSRVSGGSVTQYF.

The gene calls are TRBV4-1 and TRBJ1-2, with D perhaps matching TRBD1 (5 bases). The CDR3 runs to 16 residues. Germline lookup yields CDR1 MGHRA and CDR2 YSYEKL. Trimming cost V 3 bases and J 7 bases, with 21 bases left between them. The CDR3 region has the DNA TGCGCCAGCAGCCATCCCATCGGGGGGAAAAGGCTTGGCTACACCTTC. Protein: CASSHPIGGKRLGYTF.

V is TRBV14 and J is TRBJ2-5; maybe TRBD2 (5 bases). V lost 0 bases and J 5 bases, leaving 7 bases between the germline ends. The CDR3 sequence is 13 residues long. From germline, CDR1 is SGHDN and CDR2 FVKESK. CDR3 protein: CASSQDPGETQYF. The CDR3 bases are TGTGCCAGCAGCCAAGATCCGGGGGAGACCCAGTACTTC.

V and J are TRBV28 and TRBJ2-2; TRBD1 agrees at 11 bases. This CDR3 spans 16 amino acids. The ends lost 2 bases at V and 4 bases at J; junction bases unmatched: 3. Germline lookup yields CDR1 MDHEN and CDR2 SYDVKM. The CDR3 bases are TGTGCCAGCAGTTTACTCGGGACAGGGGGCACCGGGGAGCTGTTTTTT. Its protein product is CASSLLGTGGTGELFF.

V is TRBV19 and J is TRBJ1-1, with 8 bases that match TRBD1. This CDR3 spans 14 amino acids. V was pared by 8 bases and J by 2 bases, with 7 bases of the junction left unmatched. CDR1 is LNHDA and CDR2 is SQIVND in the germline V gene (reference sequence). CDR3 sequence reads: CASASGTGNTEAFF. The CDR3 DNA reads as TGTGCCAGTGCATCCGGGACAGGAAACACTGAAGCTTTCTTT.

This chain links TRBV7-6 with TRBJ2-3; 10 bases map to TRBD2. V shed 3 bases, J shed 2 bases, and the junction held 5 bases outside the gene matches. The CDR3 has 16 amino acids. Germline CDR1 SGHVS, CDR2 FNYEAQ. The CDR3 reads CASSLGAGGNTDTQYF. In DNA form, the CDR3 reads TGTGCCAGCAGCTTGGGAGCGGGGGGGAACACAGATACGCAGTATTTT. Full variable domain (remainder filled in from reference TRBV7-6 and TRBJ2-3): GAGVSQSPRYKVTKRGQDVALRCDPISGHVSLYWYRQALGQGPEFLTYFNYEAQQDKSGLPNDRFSAERPEGSISTLTIQRTEQRDSAMYRCASSLGAGGNTDTQYFGPGTRLTVL.

The gene calls are TRBV9 and TRBJ1-3; tentative D call: TRBD1 (5 bases). Germline CDR1 and CDR2: SGDLS and YYNGEE. V lost 0 bases and J lost 2, with 15 bases in between. The CDR3 has 17 amino acids. CDR3 protein: CASSVGGRGGPGNTIYF. The CDR3 nucleotides read TGTGCCAGCAGCGTAGGAGGGAGGGGAGGACCTGGAAACACCATATATTTT.

This chain connects TRBV27 to TRBJ2-5, with 14 bases matching TRBD2. Looked up from germline, CDR1 is MNHEY and CDR2 is SMNVEV (reference sequence). J lost 4 bases, V lost 5 bases, and 6 bases had no gene match. This CDR3 is 16 amino acids long. The CDR3 region is CASSPRLAGGRETQYF. In DNA, the CDR3 is TGTGCCAGCAGTCCTCGACTAGCGGGGGGGAGAGAGACCCAGTACTTC.